This T cell receptor (beta chain) was observed in a study of OX40 agonist ivuxolimab in advanced cancers. Across the study: The patients got ivuxolimab, which is an agonistic anti-OX40 (CD134) antibody.

This clone appeared a single time. Germline V gives CDR1 MDHEN, CDR2 SYDVKM. This CDR3 has 13 amino acids. V dropped 10 bases and J dropped 4; count of bases not matched to a gene: 4. The data were produced by immunoSEQ multiplex PCR, yet TCRdb's version contains in-frame clones alone and is incomplete. The sample holds about 44,000 clones, 85% to 95% seen once. Drawing of blood for sampling happened at baseline, at cycle 4 day 1, and at cycle 7 day 1. The TCR sequence derives from an adult with an advanced solid tumor such as melanoma, head and neck, liver or kidney cancer. The specimen comprised CD4+ or CD8+ T cells sorted from blood, sampled in a trial of the OX40 agonist ivuxolimab. The chain uses TRBV28 and TRBJ2-7; 13 bases are shared with TRBD2. The CDR3 loop is CAIGLAGEYEQYF. The CDR3 coding sequence is TGTGCCATTGGACTAGCGGGGGAATACGAGCAGTACTTC.